Following are 14 T cell receptor beta chains from one sample sequenced in a study of shared clonotypes between healthy human individuals. Repertoires were generated with immunoSEQ multiplex PCR, while TCRdb's copy carries only in-frame clones and drops some. The data contain around 1.4 million clones, around 98.5% of them singletons. Sequencing was done on a sample of naive CD4+ T cells sorted from blood. The subset denotes: CD45RA+ positively selected. The receptors come from a man aged 25-45 years in good health.

This clone appeared once. The chain couples TRBV9 to TRBJ2-1; TRBD1 matches at 9 bases. The V segment lost 4 bases and the J segment 7 bases; nucleotides outside the gene matches: 21. CDR3 size: 19 residues. Germline CDR1 reads SGDLS; CDR2 reads YYNGEE. The CDR3 sequence is CASSLQTGTGMKGKNEQFF. The CDR3 bases are TGTGCCAGCAGCCTTCAAACCGGGACAGGGATGAAGGGGAAGAATGAGCAGTTCTTC.

The genes are TRBV7-6 and TRBJ2-3, with 7 positions matching TRBD2. The CDR3 length is 15 residues. With 5 bases clipped from V and 5 bases from J, the junction kept 10 bases outside the gene matches. Looked up from germline, CDR1 is SGHVS and CDR2 is FNYEAQ. In DNA, the CDR3 is TGTGCCAGCAGCCCCGAGAGCGGGACGCTAGATACGCAGTATTTT. Its protein product is CASSPESGTLDTQYF.

This clone was seen once. This chain links TRBV6-5 with TRBJ2-7, with 9 bases lining up with TRBD1. The germline V gene encodes CDR1 MNHEY and CDR2 SVGAGI. CDR3 size: 14 residues. With 2 bases clipped from V and 5 bases from J, the junction kept 4 bases outside the gene matches. CDR3 loop: CASSYGTGNHEQYF. CDR3 coding DNA: TGTGCCAGCAGTTACGGGACAGGGAACCACGAGCAGTACTTC.

A word on this clone: In the same sample, other DNA sequences code for this CDR3. The chain joins TRBV18 to TRBJ1-5; D ambiguous. V was pared by 1 base and J by 0 bases, with 4 bases between. CDR1 and CDR2 (germline): KGHSH, LQKENI. The CDR3 spans 14 residues. The CDR3 region is CASSPLGSNQPQHF. In nucleotides, the CDR3 is TGTGCCAGCTCACCACTGGGTAGCAATCAGCCCCAGCATTTT.

The chain has TRBV7-9 and TRBJ1-1, with D tentatively TRBD1 (6 bases). The CDR3 contains 17 residues. Trimming took off 7 bases at V and 4 bases at J, with 25 bases between the two ends. CDR1 and CDR2 (germline): SEHNR, FQNEAQ (reference sequence). The CDR3: CASKASLGGRMGTEAFF. CDR3 in DNA: TGTGCCAGCAAGGCCTCCTTGGGGGGCAGGATGGGCACTGAAGCTTTCTTT.

This clone showed up just once. The chain combines TRBV11-2 with TRBJ2-7, with 10 bases aligning to TRBD2. J lost 3 bases, V lost 4 bases, and 3 bases had no gene match. The CDR3 consists of 14 residues. From germline, CDR1 is SGHAT and CDR2 FQNNGV. CDR3: CASSYGLADYEQYF. CDR3 DNA: TGTGCCAGCAGCTACGGACTAGCGGACTACGAGCAGTACTTC.

The V gene is TRBV30, the J gene TRBJ2-5, with 7 positions matching TRBD1. Germline trimming cut 3 bases from V and 5 bases from J; bases unmatched to any gene: 9. Germline V lookup: CDR1 GTSNPN, CDR2 SVGIG (reference sequence). The CDR3 has 14 residues. The CDR3 is CAWSEGARIETQYF. For the CDR3, the DNA is TGTGCCTGGAGCGAGGGGGCGCGAATTGAGACCCAGTACTTC.

V usage is TRBV7-2 and J usage is TRBJ1-4; D not resolved. The V gene's germline CDR1 is SGHTA and CDR2 FQGNSA. V shed 5 bases and J shed 7 bases, with 20 bases lying between them. The CDR3 extends over 16 amino acids. The CDR3 bases are TGTGCCAGCAGCCTCATACCGGAAACGGCGGCTGAAAAACTGTTTTTT. Translation gives CASSLIPETAAEKLFF.

Concerning this clone: The sample has other DNA sequences that encode this CDR3 too. The chain uses TRBV4-1 and TRBJ1-5, with no clear D. V was trimmed by 0 bases and J by 0 bases, leaving 9 bases between them. Germline CDR1 MGHRA, CDR2 YSYEKL. There are 16 residues in the CDR3. CDR3 in DNA: TGCGCCAGCAGCCAAGATCAGCCTTATAGCAATCAGCCCCAGCATTTT. This sequence encodes CASSQDQPYSNQPQHF.

The chain carries TRBV28 and TRBJ1-2, with TRBD1 matching over 10 bases. J gave up 4 bases and V 3 bases, and 5 bases lay outside the gene matches. Germline-derived CDR1 and CDR2 are MDHEN and SYDVKM. The CDR3 is 15 residues long. This chain's CDR3 is CASSLRQGATYGYTF. The CDR3 DNA follows: TGTGCCAGCAGTTTGCGACAGGGGGCTACCTATGGCTACACCTTC.

The gene calls are TRBV13 and TRBJ1-2, with 12 bases matching TRBD1. CDR3 length: 14 residues. CDR1 and CDR2 from the germline V gene are PRHDT and FYEKMQ (reference sequence). V trimming: 5 bases; J trimming: 4 bases; junction bases outside the gene matches: 2. The CDR3, as DNA: TGTGCCAGCAGCAGGGGACAGGGGGCCTATGGCTACACCTTC. As protein: CASSRGQGAYGYTF.

This clone was seen only once. The chain uses TRBV5-1 and TRBJ1-3; 8 bases are shared with TRBD1. Germline-derived CDR1 and CDR2 are SGHRS and YFSETQ. V lost 5 bases, J lost 0 bases, and 4 bases stayed unmatched. CDR3 size: 15 residues. CDR3 in DNA: TGCGCCAGCAGGTCGGGACAGGCCTCTGGAAACACCATATATTTT. This codes for CASRSGQASGNTIYF.

The chain is built from TRBV2 and TRBJ2-7, with TRBD2 as a possible D gene (6 bases). CDR3 length: 16 residues. CDR1 is SNHLY and CDR2 is FYNNEI in the germline V gene. The germline V and J ends were trimmed by 2 bases and 1 base, with 15 bases remaining between them. CDR3 amino acids: CASSESRGRRSYEQYF. CDR3 sequence (DNA): TGTGCCAGCAGTGAATCCAGAGGGAGGAGGTCCTACGAGCAGTACTTC.

This clone was observed once. The rearrangement uses TRBV5-1 and TRBJ2-1; D is possibly TRBD1 (5 bases). Germline V gene lookup returns CDR1 SGHRS and CDR2 YFSETQ. This CDR3 spans 14 amino acids. V shed 5 bases and J shed 0 bases, with 9 bases lying between them. Written as DNA, the CDR3 is TGCGCCAGCAGACAGGAGAGCTCCTACAATGAGCAGTTCTTC. It encodes CASRQESSYNEQFF.